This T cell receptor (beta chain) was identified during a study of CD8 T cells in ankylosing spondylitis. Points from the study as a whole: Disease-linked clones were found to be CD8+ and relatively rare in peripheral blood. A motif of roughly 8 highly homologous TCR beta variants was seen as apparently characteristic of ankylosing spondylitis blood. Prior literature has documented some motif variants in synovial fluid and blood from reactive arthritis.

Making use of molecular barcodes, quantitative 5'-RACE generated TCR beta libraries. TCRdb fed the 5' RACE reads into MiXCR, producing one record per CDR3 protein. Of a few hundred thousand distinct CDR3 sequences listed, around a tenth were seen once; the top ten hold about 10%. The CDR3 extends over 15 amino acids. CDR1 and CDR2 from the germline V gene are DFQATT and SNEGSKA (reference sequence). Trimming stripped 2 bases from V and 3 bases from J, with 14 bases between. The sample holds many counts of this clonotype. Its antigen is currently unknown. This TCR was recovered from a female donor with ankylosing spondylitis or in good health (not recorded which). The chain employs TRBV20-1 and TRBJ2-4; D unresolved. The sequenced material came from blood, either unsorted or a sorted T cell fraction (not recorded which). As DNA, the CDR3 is TGCAGTGCTAGAAGGCTCCGGGCGGACAAAAACATTCAGTACTTC. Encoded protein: CSARRLRADKNIQYF.